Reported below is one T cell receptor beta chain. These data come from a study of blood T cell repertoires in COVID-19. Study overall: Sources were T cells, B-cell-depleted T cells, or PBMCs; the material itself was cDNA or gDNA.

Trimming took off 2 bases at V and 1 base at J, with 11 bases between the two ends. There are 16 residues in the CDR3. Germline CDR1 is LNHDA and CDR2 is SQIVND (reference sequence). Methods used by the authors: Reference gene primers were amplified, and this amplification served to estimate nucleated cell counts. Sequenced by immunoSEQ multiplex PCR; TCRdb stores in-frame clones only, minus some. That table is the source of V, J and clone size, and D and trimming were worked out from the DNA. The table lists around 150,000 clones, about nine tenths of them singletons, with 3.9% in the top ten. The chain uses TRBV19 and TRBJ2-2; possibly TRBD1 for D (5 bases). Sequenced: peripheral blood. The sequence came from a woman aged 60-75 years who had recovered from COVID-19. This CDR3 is CASSIRTPENTGELFF. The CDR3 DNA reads TGTGCCAGTAGTATACGGACACCCGAGAACACCGGGGAGCTGTTTTTT. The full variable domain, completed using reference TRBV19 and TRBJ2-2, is DGGITQSPKYLFRKEGQNVTLSCEQNLNHDAMYWYRQDPGQGLRLIYYSQIVNDFQKGDIAEGYSVSREKKESFPLTVTSAQKNPTAFYLCASSIRTPENTGELFFGEGSRLTVL.